The clone carrying this TCR beta chain was detected only a few times. This sample was included in a study of human T cells and chemical hapten exposure. Time point here: patch test 3, about 24 weeks after DPC sensitization. Treatment: therapeutic diphenylcyclopropenone sensitization with weekly scalp DPC. A single record per CDR3 protein comes from TCRdb applying MiXCR to the RACE reads. This table has 70,000 or so distinct CDR3 sequences, roughly 10% appearing once. The receptor was derived from a woman aged 45 to 65 with alopecia areata. Some clones in this sample may be carry-over from other donors' samples. This material consisted of whole blood, taken in connection with sensitization to the hapten diphenylcyclopropenone (DPC).

The CDR3 DNA reads TGTGCCACCAGCATCAGGGGTGCAGATACGCAGTATTTT. The encoded protein is CATSIRGADTQYF. The chain recombines TRBV15 with TRBJ2-3, with a weak D call TRBD1 (6 bases). V lost 4 bases and J 4 bases, leaving 9 bases between the germline ends. Germline V gives CDR1 LNHNV, CDR2 YYDKDF (reference sequence). The CDR3 covers 13 residues.